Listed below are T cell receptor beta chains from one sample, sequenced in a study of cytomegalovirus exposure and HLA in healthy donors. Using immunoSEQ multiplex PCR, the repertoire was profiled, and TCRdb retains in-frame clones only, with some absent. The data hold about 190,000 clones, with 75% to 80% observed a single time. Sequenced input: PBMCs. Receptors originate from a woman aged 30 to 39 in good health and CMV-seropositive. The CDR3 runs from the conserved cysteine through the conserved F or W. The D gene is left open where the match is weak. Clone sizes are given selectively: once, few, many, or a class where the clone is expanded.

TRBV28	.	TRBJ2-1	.	CASSKRGQFF	TGTGCCAGCAGCAAAAGGGGACAGTTCTTC
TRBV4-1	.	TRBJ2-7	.	CASSQDGFTTYEQYF	TGCGCCAGCAGCCAAGATGGCTTTACTACCTACGAGCAGTACTTC
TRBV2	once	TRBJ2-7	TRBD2	CASTLGRGVEQYF	TGTGCCAGCACCCTTGGGAGGGGAGTCGAGCAGTACTTC
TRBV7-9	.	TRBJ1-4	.	CASSMRISEKLFF	TGTGCCAGCAGCATGCGGATCAGCGAAAAACTGTTTTTT
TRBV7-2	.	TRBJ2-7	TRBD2	CASSRTSGGAYEQYF	TGTGCCAGCAGCCGGACTAGCGGGGGGGCCTACGAGCAGTACTTC
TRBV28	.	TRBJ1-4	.	CASSLRRATNEKLFF	TGTGCCAGCAGCCTGAGACGGGCAACTAATGAAAAACTGTTTTTT
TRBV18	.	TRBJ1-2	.	CASSQATGDYGYTF	TGTGCCAGCTCACAAGCGACAGGCGACTATGGCTACACCTTC
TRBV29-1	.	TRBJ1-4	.	CSVLDSAATNEKLFF	TGCAGCGTCCTAGACAGCGCGGCAACTAATGAAAAACTGTTTTTT
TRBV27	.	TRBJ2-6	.	CASSFPISGANVLTF	TGTGCCAGCAGTTTCCCCATCTCTGGGGCCAACGTCCTGACTTTC
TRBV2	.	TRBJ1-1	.	CASRTDSPSGKAFF	TGTGCCAGCAGGACCGACAGCCCAAGCGGGAAAGCTTTCTTT
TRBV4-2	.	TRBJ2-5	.	CASSQGHRDGETQYF	TGTGCCAGCAGCCAAGGCCACAGGGACGGGGAGACCCAGTACTTC
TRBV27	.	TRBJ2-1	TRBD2	CASEGGGDEQFF	TGTGCGTCAGAGGGCGGGGGGGATGAGCAGTTCTTC
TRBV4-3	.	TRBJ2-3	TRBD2	CASSQRHSGSFADTQYF	TGCGCCAGCAGCCAACGTCATAGCGGGAGCTTCGCAGATACGCAGTATTTT
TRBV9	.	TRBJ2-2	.	CASTLGGGTDTGELFF	TGTGCCAGCACCCTAGGGGGGGGTACGGACACCGGGGAGCTGTTTTTT
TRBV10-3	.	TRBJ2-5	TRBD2	CAISKTGTSGSLETQYF	TGTGCCATCTCCAAAACCGGGACTAGCGGGAGCTTAGAGACCCAGTACTTC
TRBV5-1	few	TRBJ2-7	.	CASSPPTYEQYF	TGCGCCAGCAGCCCCCCCACCTACGAGCAGTACTTC
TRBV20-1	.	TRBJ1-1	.	CSARRVGEAFF	TGCAGTGCTAGACGGGTCGGTGAAGCTTTCTTT
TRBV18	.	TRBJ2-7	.	CASSPWSSSDEQYF	TGTGCCAGCTCACCCTGGTCGTCGTCGGACGAGCAGTACTTC
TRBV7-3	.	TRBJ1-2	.	CASSLTRDNRYGYTF	TGTGCCAGCAGCTTAACCCGGGACAACCGCTATGGCTACACCTTC
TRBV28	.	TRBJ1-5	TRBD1	CASSTGQGVRQPQHF	TGTGCCAGCAGTACCGGACAGGGGGTCCGTCAGCCCCAGCATTTT
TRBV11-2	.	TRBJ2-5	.	CASSLERAAQETQYF	TGTGCCAGCAGCTTAGAGCGGGCGGCCCAAGAGACCCAGTACTTC
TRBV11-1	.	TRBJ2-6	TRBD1	CASSLKTGTGGAGANVLTF	TGTGCCAGCAGCTTAAAGACCGGGACAGGGGGCGCTGGGGCCAACGTCCTGACTTTC
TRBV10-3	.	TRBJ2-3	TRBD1	CAISESGQGAPDTQYF	TGTGCCATCAGTGAGTCGGGACAGGGGGCCCCAGATACGCAGTATTTT
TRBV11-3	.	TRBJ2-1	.	CASSQGDIYNEQFF	TGTGCCAGCAGCCAAGGCGACATATACAATGAGCAGTTCTTC
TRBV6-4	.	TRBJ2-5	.	CASSLPRRSLVQETQYF	TGTGCCAGCAGTCTCCCCCGCCGGAGCTTAGTACAAGAGACCCAGTACTTC
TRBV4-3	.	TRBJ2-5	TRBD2	CASSQAVAGYYQETQYF	TGCGCCAGCAGCCAGGCGGTAGCGGGGTATTACCAAGAGACCCAGTACTTC
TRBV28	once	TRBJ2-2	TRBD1	CASENDRAGGELFF	TGTGCCAGCGAGAACGACAGGGCGGGCGGGGAGCTGTTTTTT
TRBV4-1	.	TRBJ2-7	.	CASSQDLPSRGEQYF	TGCGCCAGCAGCCAAGATCTACCTAGTCGTGGGGAGCAGTACTTC
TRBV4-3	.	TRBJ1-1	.	CASSPAGDTEAFF	TGCGCCAGCAGCCCTGCGGGGGACACTGAAGCTTTCTTT
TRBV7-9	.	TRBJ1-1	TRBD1	CASSLGQGFPPPLNTEAFF	TGTGCCAGCAGCTTGGGACAGGGCTTTCCTCCCCCACTGAACACTGAAGCTTTCTTT
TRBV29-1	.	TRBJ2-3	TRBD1	CSAGKGTVTDTQYF	TGCAGCGCGGGGAAGGGGACAGTCACAGATACGCAGTATTTT
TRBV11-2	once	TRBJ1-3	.	CASSLAGRGGNTIYF	TGTGCCAGCAGCTTAGCAGGCAGGGGAGGAAACACCATATATTTT
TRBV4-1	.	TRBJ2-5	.	CASSQGGPKETQYF	TGCGCCAGCAGCCAAGGGGGCCCAAAAGAGACCCAGTACTTC
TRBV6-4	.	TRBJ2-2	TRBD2	CASRTSDLIGELFF	TGTGCCAGCAGGACTAGCGACTTGATAGGGGAGCTGTTTTTT
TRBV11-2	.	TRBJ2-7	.	CASSRHSETFYEQYF	TGTGCCAGCAGCCGTCACTCGGAGACCTTCTACGAGCAGTACTTC
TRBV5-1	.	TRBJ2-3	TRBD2	CASSFYGRAGGTDTQYF	TGCGCCAGCAGCTTTTACGGGAGGGCCGGTGGGACAGATACGCAGTATTTT
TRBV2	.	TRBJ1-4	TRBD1	CASSVSTGANEKLFF	TGTGCCAGCAGTGTATCGACAGGGGCTAATGAAAAACTGTTTTTT
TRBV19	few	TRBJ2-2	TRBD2	CASSPWDYNTGELFF	TGTGCCAGTAGTCCGTGGGACTACAACACCGGGGAGCTGTTTTTT
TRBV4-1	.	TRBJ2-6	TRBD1	CASSLGGTGANVLTF	TGCGCCAGCAGTCTAGGGGGCACGGGGGCCAACGTCCTGACTTTC
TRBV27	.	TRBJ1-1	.	CASSLNVRNTEAFF	TGTGCCAGCAGTTTAAATGTCCGGAACACTGAAGCTTTCTTT
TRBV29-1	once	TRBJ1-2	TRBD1	CSVRRDSNYGYTF	TGCAGCGTTCGTAGGGACAGTAACTATGGCTACACCTTC
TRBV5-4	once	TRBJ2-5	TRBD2	CASSPTSGRAWETQYF	TGTGCCAGCAGCCCGACTAGCGGGAGGGCCTGGGAGACCCAGTACTTC